One sample yielded the 8 T cell receptor beta chains listed below, sequenced in a study of blood T cell repertoires in COVID-19. The method was immunoSEQ multiplex PCR; TCRdb's version includes in-frame clones alone and lacks a portion of them. The sample consists of 250,000 to 350,000 clones, 92% of them appearing once. The specimen was PBMCs or T cells enriched from blood (not recorded which). The receptors were gathered from a young woman who had recovered from COVID-19.

CDR3 nucleotide sequence: TGTGCCACCAGTGATGTAGCGGGCGAGCAGTACTTC. It yields the protein CATSDVAGEQYF. The chain is built from TRBV24-1 and TRBJ2-7; TRBD2 aligns across 7 bases. The CDR3 is made up of 12 amino acids. From germline, CDR1 is KGHDR and CDR2 SFDVKD. The V gene end was trimmed by 3 bases and the J gene end by 6 bases; junction bases not matched to a gene: 1.

The genes are TRBV6-2 or TRBV6-3 and TRBJ2-5, with 12 positions matching TRBD2. The V and J ends lost 5 bases and 5 bases, in that order; junction bases with no gene match: 6. CDR3 length: 15 amino acids. CDR1 and CDR2 from the germline V gene are MNHEY and SVGEGT. The CDR3 spells CASSVGLAGWETQYF. In DNA, the CDR3 is TGTGCCAGCAGTGTCGGACTAGCGGGGTGGGAGACCCAGTACTTC.

The V and J genes are TRBV6-6 and TRBJ2-3; 11 bases line up with TRBD2. There are 16 residues in the CDR3. Germline V lookup: CDR1 MNHNY, CDR2 SVGAGI (reference sequence). The junction had 5 bases not matched to a gene; V was cut back by 5 bases and J by 1 base. The CDR3 nucleotides are TGTGCCAGCAGTATGGGACTAGCGGCCCGCACAGATACGCAGTATTTT. Translated, it gives CASSMGLAARTDTQYF.

The genes are TRBV27 and TRBJ1-2; 9 nucleotides agree with TRBD1. CDR3 size: 16 residues. CDR1 is MNHEY and CDR2 is SMNVEV in the germline V gene (reference sequence). V shed 5 bases and J 5 bases; nucleotides not matched to a gene: 12. CDR3 DNA: TGTGCCAGCAGTGAAAAAACAGGGGGCAGGTGGTATGGCTACACCTTC. This sequence encodes CASSEKTGGRWYGYTF.

The V call is TRBV7-9, the J call TRBJ2-7; tentatively, D is TRBD2 (5 bases). The CDR3 runs 14 residues. CDR1 is SEHNR and CDR2 is FQNEAQ in the germline V gene (reference sequence). V lost 3 bases and J 2 bases, leaving 11 bases between the germline ends. CDR3 in DNA: TGTGCCAGCAGCTTTGCGGAGAGGGCCTACGAGCAGTACTTC. Protein sequence: CASSFAERAYEQYF.

The rearrangement joins TRBV11-2 to TRBJ1-6; the D is unclear. The germline CDR1 and CDR2 sequences are SGHAT and FQNNGV. Trimming took 0 bases from V and 10 from J, leaving 7 bases between them. There are 13 residues in the CDR3. CDR3 DNA: TGTGCCAGCAGCTTAGATCGGTCGTCACCCCTCCACTTT. Its translation is CASSLDRSSPLHF.

The chain has TRBV6-5 and TRBJ2-7; 8 nucleotides align to TRBD2. V lost 2 bases, J lost 2 bases, and 5 bases stayed unmatched. The length of the CDR3 is 15 residues. The germline V gene has CDR1 MNHEY and CDR2 SVGAGI. The CDR3 region is CASSYQAGGPYEQYF. CDR3 in DNA: TGTGCCAGCAGTTACCAGGCGGGAGGCCCCTACGAGCAGTACTTC.

This clone is a singleton in its sample. The gene calls are TRBV5-6 and TRBJ1-2; 12 nucleotides match TRBD1. CDR1 SGHDT and CDR2 YYEEEE come from the germline V gene. Trimming at V came to 4 bases and at J to 7 bases, leaving 5 bases not matched to a gene. This CDR3 has 14 amino acids. CDR3 sequence (DNA): TGTGCCAGCAGCGGGACAGGGGGCTTTACTGGCTACACCTTC. It encodes CASSGTGGFTGYTF.